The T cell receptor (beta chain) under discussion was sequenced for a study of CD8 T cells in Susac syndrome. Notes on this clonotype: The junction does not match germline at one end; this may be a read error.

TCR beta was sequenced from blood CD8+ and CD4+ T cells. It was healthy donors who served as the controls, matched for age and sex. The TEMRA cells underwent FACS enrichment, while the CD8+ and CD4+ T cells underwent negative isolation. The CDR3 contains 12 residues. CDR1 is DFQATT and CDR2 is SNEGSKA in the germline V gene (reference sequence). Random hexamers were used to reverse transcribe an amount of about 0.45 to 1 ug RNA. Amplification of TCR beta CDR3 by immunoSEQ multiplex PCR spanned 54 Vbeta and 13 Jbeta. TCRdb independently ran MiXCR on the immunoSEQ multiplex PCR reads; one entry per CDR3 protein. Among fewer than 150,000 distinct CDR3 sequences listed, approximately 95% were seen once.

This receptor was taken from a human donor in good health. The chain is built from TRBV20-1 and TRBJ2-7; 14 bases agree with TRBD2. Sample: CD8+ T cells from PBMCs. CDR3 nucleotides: TGCAGTGCTACCCCGGGACTAGCGGGAGAGAACTTC. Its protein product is CSATPGLAGENF.